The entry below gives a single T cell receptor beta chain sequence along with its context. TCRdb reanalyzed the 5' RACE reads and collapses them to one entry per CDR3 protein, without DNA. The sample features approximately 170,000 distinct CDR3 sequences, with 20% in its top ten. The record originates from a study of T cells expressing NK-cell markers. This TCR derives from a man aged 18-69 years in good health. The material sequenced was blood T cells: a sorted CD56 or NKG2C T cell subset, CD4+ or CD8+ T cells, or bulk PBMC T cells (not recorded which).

The CDR3 region is CASSQVPATGELFF. V gene TRBV3-1 combines with J gene TRBJ2-2. The CDR3 spans 14 residues. The germline V gene encodes CDR1 LGHDT and CDR2 YNNKEL (reference sequence).